This is a list of T cell receptor beta chains from one sample in a study of beta chain features in type 1 diabetes. Using immunoSEQ multiplex PCR, the repertoire was profiled, and TCRdb retains in-frame clones only, with some absent. This repertoire shows tens of thousands of clones, about 69% found once; its top ten account for roughly 4.3%. The sample consisted of Tregs from blood. The receptors come from a man younger than 30 with type 1 diabetes. The CDR3 runs from the conserved cysteine through the conserved F or W. The D gene is left open where the match is weak. The size field is filled for only some rows; it gives once, few, many or a size class.

D gene: TRBD2
J gene: TRBJ2-3
clone size: -
V gene: TRBV5-1
CDR3 protein: CASSPTGGDTQYF
CDR3 DNA: TGCGCCAGCAGCCCCACGGGGGGAGATACGCAGTATTTT

D gene: -
J gene: TRBJ2-5
clone size: few
V gene: TRBV5-5
CDR3 protein: CASSPLGGETQYF
CDR3 DNA: TGTGCCAGCAGCCCCCTAGGGGGAGAGACCCAGTACTTC

D gene: -
J gene: TRBJ2-1
clone size: large
V gene: TRBV10-3
CDR3 protein: CAISGQTSSYNEQFF
CDR3 DNA: TGTGCCATCAGTGGACAGACCAGCTCCTACAATGAGCAGTTCTTC

D gene: -
J gene: TRBJ1-1
clone size: -
V gene: TRBV28
CDR3 protein: CASSPGVNTEAFF
CDR3 DNA: TGTGCCAGCAGTCCAGGCGTGAACACTGAAGCTTTCTTT

D gene: TRBD1
J gene: TRBJ2-6
clone size: -
V gene: TRBV9
CDR3 protein: CASSVGTGLSGANVLTF
CDR3 DNA: TGTGCCAGCAGCGTGGGGACAGGACTCTCTGGGGCCAACGTCCTGACTTTC

D gene: -
J gene: TRBJ1-1
clone size: few
V gene: TRBV7-9
CDR3 protein: CASSLSGRDEAFF
CDR3 DNA: TGTGCCAGCAGCTTGTCAGGTCGTGATGAAGCTTTCTTT

D gene: -
J gene: TRBJ1-1
clone size: -
V gene: TRBV5-1
CDR3 protein: CASRTELNTEAFF
CDR3 DNA: TGCGCCAGCCGGACAGAACTTAACACTGAAGCTTTCTTT

D gene: -
J gene: TRBJ1-3
clone size: -
V gene: TRBV7-9
CDR3 protein: CASSLGQISGNTIYF
CDR3 DNA: TGTGCCAGCAGCTTAGGACAGATCTCTGGAAACACCATATATTTT

D gene: TRBD2
J gene: TRBJ2-7
clone size: -
V gene: TRBV5-6
CDR3 protein: CASSYPAGAAYEQYF
CDR3 DNA: TGTGCCAGCAGCTACCCAGCGGGAGCGGCCTACGAGCAGTACTTC

D gene: -
J gene: TRBJ2-2
clone size: -
V gene: TRBV6-5
CDR3 protein: CASSYLGGNTGELFF
CDR3 DNA: TGTGCCAGCAGTTATTTGGGGGGGAACACCGGGGAGCTGTTTTTT

D gene: TRBD1
J gene: TRBJ2-7
clone size: -
V gene: TRBV6-5
CDR3 protein: CASSRDRGLSYEQYF
CDR3 DNA: TGTGCCAGCAGTCGGGACAGGGGACTATCCTACGAGCAGTACTTC

D gene: -
J gene: TRBJ1-1
clone size: -
V gene: TRBV27
CDR3 protein: CASSLNRDTEAFF
CDR3 DNA: TGTGCCAGCAGTTTAAACAGGGACACTGAAGCTTTCTTT

D gene: -
J gene: TRBJ1-2
clone size: -
V gene: TRBV2
CDR3 protein: CASSGQAHGYTF
CDR3 DNA: TGTGCCAGCAGTGGACAGGCCCATGGCTACACCTTC

D gene: TRBD1
J gene: TRBJ2-3
clone size: -
V gene: TRBV7-9
CDR3 protein: CASSLGAGGSDTQYF
CDR3 DNA: TGTGCCAGCAGCTTGGGGGCAGGGGGCTCAGATACGCAGTATTTT

D gene: -
J gene: TRBJ2-7
clone size: -
V gene: TRBV28
CDR3 protein: CASSQTREQYF
CDR3 DNA: TGTGCCAGCAGCCAGACTCGGGAGCAGTACTTC

D gene: -
J gene: TRBJ2-3
clone size: -
V gene: TRBV4-1
CDR3 protein: CASSQDNLGRNTDTQYF
CDR3 DNA: TGCGCCAGCAGCCAAGATAATCTGGGCAGGAACACAGATACGCAGTATTTT

D gene: TRBD1
J gene: TRBJ2-6
clone size: few
V gene: TRBV4-1
CDR3 protein: CASSQDRVPGANVLTF
CDR3 DNA: TGCGCCAGCAGCCAGGACAGGGTACCTGGGGCCAACGTCCTGACTTTC

D gene: -
J gene: TRBJ1-2
clone size: -
V gene: TRBV7-2
CDR3 protein: CASSLVQAYGYTF
CDR3 DNA: TGTGCCAGCAGCTTAGTACAGGCCTATGGCTACACCTTC

D gene: -
J gene: TRBJ2-1
clone size: -
V gene: TRBV14
CDR3 protein: CASSEPAGAAEQFF
CDR3 DNA: TGTGCCAGCAGCGAGCCAGCGGGTGCAGCAGAGCAGTTCTTC

D gene: -
J gene: TRBJ2-7
clone size: -
V gene: TRBV28
CDR3 protein: CASSLSGGGSYEQYF
CDR3 DNA: TGTGCCAGCAGTTTATCTGGCGGTGGTTCCTACGAGCAGTACTTC

D gene: -
J gene: TRBJ1-5
clone size: -
V gene: TRBV2
CDR3 protein: CASSYDRYSNQPQHF
CDR3 DNA: TGTGCCAGCAGCTATGACAGGTATAGCAATCAGCCCCAGCATTTT

D gene: -
J gene: TRBJ2-7
clone size: -
V gene: TRBV2
CDR3 protein: CASGGQSYEQYF
CDR3 DNA: TGTGCCAGCGGAGGCCAGTCCTACGAGCAGTACTTC

D gene: -
J gene: TRBJ2-5
clone size: -
V gene: TRBV10-2
CDR3 protein: CASREAFQETQYF
CDR3 DNA: TGCGCCAGCAGGGAGGCGTTTCAAGAGACCCAGTACTTC

D gene: -
J gene: TRBJ2-2
clone size: -
V gene: TRBV10-2
CDR3 protein: CASRAVATGELFF
CDR3 DNA: TGCGCCAGCAGGGCCGTTGCTACCGGGGAGCTGTTTTTT

D gene: TRBD2
J gene: TRBJ2-1
clone size: -
V gene: TRBV5-1
CDR3 protein: CASSGGGGSYNEQFF
CDR3 DNA: TGCGCCAGCAGTGGCGGGGGGGGGTCCTACAATGAGCAGTTCTTC

D gene: -
J gene: TRBJ2-7
clone size: -
V gene: TRBV5-5
CDR3 protein: CASTPWTGGLYEQYF
CDR3 DNA: TGTGCCAGCACCCCTTGGACGGGCGGACTATACGAGCAGTACTTC

D gene: TRBD1
J gene: TRBJ1-2
clone size: -
V gene: TRBV5-4
CDR3 protein: CASSLLLGQGYGYTF
CDR3 DNA: TGTGCCAGCAGCTTGTTGTTGGGACAGGGCTATGGCTACACCTTC

D gene: -
J gene: TRBJ2-2
clone size: -
V gene: TRBV19
CDR3 protein: CASSTVIGELFF
CDR3 DNA: TGTGCCAGTAGTACTGTAATCGGGGAGCTGTTTTTT

D gene: TRBD2
J gene: TRBJ2-7
clone size: few
V gene: TRBV7-2
CDR3 protein: CASSLEASGGYYEQYF
CDR3 DNA: TGTGCCAGCAGCTTAGAGGCTAGCGGGGGGTACTACGAGCAGTACTTC

D gene: -
J gene: TRBJ2-5
clone size: -
V gene: TRBV5-4
CDR3 protein: CASSPGGRETQYF
CDR3 DNA: TGTGCCAGCAGCCCCGGGGGTCGGGAGACCCAGTACTTC

D gene: -
J gene: TRBJ2-2
clone size: few
V gene: TRBV7-2
CDR3 protein: CASSLVGAYGELFF
CDR3 DNA: TGTGCCAGCAGCTTAGTAGGGGCCTACGGGGAGCTGTTTTTT

D gene: TRBD2
J gene: TRBJ2-5
clone size: -
V gene: TRBV5-6
CDR3 protein: CASSLAALAGGPETQYF
CDR3 DNA: TGTGCCAGCAGCTTGGCGGCCCTGGCGGGGGGGCCAGAGACCCAGTACTTC

D gene: -
J gene: TRBJ2-1
clone size: -
V gene: TRBV28
CDR3 protein: CASRLGTLNEQFF
CDR3 DNA: TGTGCCAGCAGGCTAGGTACTCTCAATGAGCAGTTCTTC

D gene: TRBD2
J gene: TRBJ2-5
clone size: -
V gene: TRBV28
CDR3 protein: CASSPFASGGQETQYF
CDR3 DNA: TGTGCCAGCAGTCCCTTTGCTAGCGGGGGGCAAGAGACCCAGTACTTC

D gene: -
J gene: TRBJ2-7
clone size: -
V gene: TRBV7-2
CDR3 protein: CASSSRGGTFYEQYF
CDR3 DNA: TGTGCCAGCAGCTCAAGGGGCGGGACCTTCTACGAGCAGTACTTC

D gene: -
J gene: TRBJ2-1
clone size: -
V gene: TRBV28
CDR3 protein: CASSGSPPRNEQFF
CDR3 DNA: TGTGCCAGCAGTGGTAGCCCACCGCGGAATGAGCAGTTCTTC

D gene: TRBD1
J gene: TRBJ2-1
clone size: -
V gene: TRBV7-6
CDR3 protein: CASSVQQGKGNNEQFF
CDR3 DNA: TGTGCCAGCAGCGTACAACAGGGGAAGGGGAACAATGAGCAGTTCTTC

D gene: -
J gene: TRBJ2-7
clone size: -
V gene: TRBV7-9
CDR3 protein: CASTLMGPYEQYF
CDR3 DNA: TGTGCCAGCACCCTAATGGGGCCCTACGAGCAGTACTTC

D gene: -
J gene: TRBJ2-3
clone size: -
V gene: TRBV7-2
CDR3 protein: CASDPFPGGADTQYF
CDR3 DNA: TGTGCCAGCGACCCTTTCCCGGGGGGCGCAGATACGCAGTATTTT

D gene: TRBD1
J gene: TRBJ2-3
clone size: -
V gene: TRBV18
CDR3 protein: CASSLRDRASTDTQYF
CDR3 DNA: TGTGCCAGCTCACTCAGGGACAGAGCTAGCACAGATACGCAGTATTTT

D gene: -
J gene: TRBJ1-4
clone size: -
V gene: TRBV28
CDR3 protein: CASSWTSEKLFF
CDR3 DNA: TGTGCCAGCAGTTGGACAAGTGAAAAACTGTTTTTT

D gene: -
J gene: TRBJ2-1
clone size: -
V gene: TRBV11-2
CDR3 protein: CASSRSREQFF
CDR3 DNA: TGTGCCAGCAGCCGATCGCGGGAGCAGTTCTTC

D gene: TRBD1
J gene: TRBJ2-1
clone size: -
V gene: TRBV5-1
CDR3 protein: CASSLQGQSSYNEQFF
CDR3 DNA: TGCGCCAGCAGCTTGCAGGGACAGAGCTCCTACAATGAGCAGTTCTTC

D gene: -
J gene: TRBJ2-5
clone size: -
V gene: TRBV2
CDR3 protein: CASSVQGEETQYF
CDR3 DNA: TGTGCCAGCAGTGTACAGGGAGAAGAGACCCAGTACTTC

D gene: -
J gene: TRBJ2-5
clone size: -
V gene: TRBV7-2
CDR3 protein: CASSSSPGIRQETQYF
CDR3 DNA: TGTGCCAGCAGCTCATCCCCAGGGATAAGACAAGAGACCCAGTACTTC

D gene: -
J gene: TRBJ1-1
clone size: -
V gene: TRBV18
CDR3 protein: CASSTQPMNTEAFF
CDR3 DNA: TGTGCCAGCTCAACACAGCCGATGAACACTGAAGCTTTCTTT

D gene: -
J gene: TRBJ2-3
clone size: -
V gene: TRBV9
CDR3 protein: CASSVELARDTQYF
CDR3 DNA: TGTGCCAGCAGCGTAGAACTAGCTAGAGATACGCAGTATTTT

D gene: -
J gene: TRBJ2-1
clone size: -
V gene: TRBV7-2
CDR3 protein: CASSSQVPIYNEQFF
CDR3 DNA: TGTGCCAGCAGCTCACAAGTCCCGATCTACAATGAGCAGTTCTTC

D gene: -
J gene: TRBJ2-3
clone size: -
V gene: TRBV27
CDR3 protein: CASSRPGASTDTQYF
CDR3 DNA: TGTGCCAGCAGCCGTCCAGGGGCGAGTACAGATACGCAGTATTTT

D gene: TRBD2
J gene: TRBJ2-1
clone size: -
V gene: TRBV4-2
CDR3 protein: CASSQDPAGGLNEQFF
CDR3 DNA: TGTGCCAGCAGCCAAGATCCTGCGGGAGGTTTAAATGAGCAGTTCTTC

D gene: -
J gene: TRBJ1-1
clone size: -
V gene: TRBV10-1
CDR3 protein: CASSEGTPNTEAFF
CDR3 DNA: TGCGCCAGCAGTGAGGGGACACCGAACACTGAAGCTTTCTTT

D gene: TRBD1
J gene: TRBJ2-7
clone size: -
V gene: TRBV7-2
CDR3 protein: CASSSGTGYSYEQYF
CDR3 DNA: TGTGCCAGCAGTTCCGGGACAGGGTACTCCTACGAGCAGTACTTC

D gene: TRBD2
J gene: TRBJ2-7
clone size: -
V gene: TRBV18
CDR3 protein: CASSPGRLAGLQYEQYF
CDR3 DNA: TGTGCCAGCTCACCAGGCAGGCTAGCGGGGCTCCAATACGAGCAGTACTTC

D gene: -
J gene: TRBJ2-7
clone size: -
V gene: TRBV6-5
CDR3 protein: CASSPELAYEQYF
CDR3 DNA: TGTGCCAGCAGTCCTGAGCTAGCCTACGAGCAGTACTTC

D gene: -
J gene: TRBJ1-6
clone size: -
V gene: TRBV7-2
CDR3 protein: CASSLGFPGNSPLHF
CDR3 DNA: TGTGCCAGCAGCTTAGGGTTTCCCGGTAATTCACCCCTCCACTTT

D gene: TRBD1
J gene: TRBJ1-5
clone size: -
V gene: TRBV15
CDR3 protein: CATSTSRDRGRRPQHF
CDR3 DNA: TGTGCCACCAGCACAAGCCGGGACAGGGGGCGTCGGCCCCAGCATTTT

D gene: TRBD2
J gene: TRBJ2-1
clone size: -
V gene: TRBV6-1
CDR3 protein: CASRTSRRSYNEQFF
CDR3 DNA: TGTGCCAGCAGGACTAGCCGACGCTCCTACAATGAGCAGTTCTTC

D gene: -
J gene: TRBJ1-1
clone size: -
V gene: TRBV19
CDR3 protein: CASGRSGLSTEAFF
CDR3 DNA: TGTGCCAGTGGACGGTCAGGGTTGAGCACTGAAGCTTTCTTT

D gene: TRBD1
J gene: TRBJ2-7
clone size: -
V gene: TRBV7-2
CDR3 protein: CASSLTGISYEQYF
CDR3 DNA: TGTGCCAGCAGTCTGACAGGGATATCCTACGAGCAGTACTTC